A selection of T cell receptor beta chains follows, all from one sample in a study of early T cells in non-severe SARS-CoV-2 infection. One entry per CDR3 protein, called by TCRdb with MiXCR from the 5' RACE reads. The table shows roughly 62,000 distinct CDR3 sequences, with about 8% occurring only once. The sample was whole blood. The receptors stem from an adult who was a healthcare worker with PCR-confirmed SARS-CoV-2 infection or an uninfected control (not recorded which). Both conserved end residues are trimmed from each CDR3. The order of the fields is V gene, J gene, CDR3 protein.

V gene: TRBV7-2
J gene: TRBJ2-3
CDR3 protein: ASSGGQGANTQY

V gene: TRBV7-2
J gene: TRBJ1-4
CDR3 protein: ASSLGGTNEKLF

V gene: TRBV3-1
J gene: TRBJ2-5
CDR3 protein: ASSPPGPLRETQY

V gene: TRBV5-4
J gene: TRBJ2-3
CDR3 protein: ASSSQTGLPNTVTQY

V gene: TRBV11-2
J gene: TRBJ2-5
CDR3 protein: ASSFLPRDQETQY

V gene: TRBV20-1
J gene: TRBJ1-2
CDR3 protein: SASPPGTEGSYGYT

V gene: TRBV20-1
J gene: TRBJ1-6
CDR3 protein: SARIRDRDNSPLH

V gene: TRBV28
J gene: TRBJ2-3
CDR3 protein: ASSLPGRADTQY

V gene: TRBV7-8
J gene: TRBJ2-7
CDR3 protein: ASSLGRDYEQY

V gene: TRBV5-1
J gene: TRBJ2-3
CDR3 protein: ASSLLSQNTQY

V gene: TRBV7-6
J gene: TRBJ2-1
CDR3 protein: ASSLQAGGTYNEQF

V gene: TRBV19
J gene: TRBJ2-2
CDR3 protein: VSTQDRTGELF